This T cell receptor (beta chain) came from a study of blood T cell repertoires in COVID-19. The CDR3 is 13 amino acids. V lost 5 bases to trimming and J lost 5 bases, with 13 bases between them. Germline loops: CDR1 SEHNR, CDR2 FQNEAQ (reference sequence). The repertoire was sequenced with immunoSEQ multiplex PCR; TCRdb's copy has only in-frame clones and lacks some. The sample contains about 220,000 clones, 75% to 85% of which appear only once. The receptor's source is a man in his fifties or sixties with active or convalescent COVID-19. This sequence joins TRBV7-9 and TRBJ2-7; D possibly corresponds to TRBD2 (6 bases). Input material: peripheral blood. CDR3 DNA sequence: TGTGCCAGCAGCCCGAAAGCGGGCGACGAGCAGTACTTC. This encodes CASSPKAGDEQYF. The full variable domain, its missing parts supplied by reference TRBV7-9 and TRBJ2-7, is DTGVSQNPRHKITKRGQNVTFRCDPISEHNRLYWYRQTLGQGPEFLTYFQNEAQLEKSRLLSDRFSAERPKGSFSTLEIQRTEQGDSAMYLCASSPKAGDEQYFGPGTRLTVT.